This T cell receptor beta chain comes out of a study of memory CD4+ T cells and cytomegalovirus serostatus (dated by TCRdb to between 2018 and 2021). General notes on the study: The cohort included about 33 healthy adults from Belgium, of whom 9 were CMV seropositive and 24 were CMV seronegative. To replicate a published TCR-based CMV serostatus classifier, the study sequenced CD4+ memory TCRbeta repertoires from a Belgian cohort whose cytomegalovirus serostatus was known. The paper as a whole reports these results and caveats: The results were interpreted as suggesting that the CMV-associated TCR signature is mostly present in the CD4+ memory repertoire. For CMV serostatus prediction, a median bootstrapped AUC of about 0.94 was reached with the original framework, and a median bootstrapped AUC of approximately 0.89 was reached with a US-trained random forest. Only CD4+CD45RO+ memory cells were sequenced, in contrast to the original study, in which naive and memory CD4+ and CD8+ populations were covered. Of around 160 previously reported CMV-associated TCRbeta sequences, 67 appeared in the CD4+ memory repertoires, each in one to five individuals. The original-framework classifier achieved a median bootstrapped AUC of around 0.95 with a 95% CI of 0.76-1.00 on the Belgian cohort.

A FACSAria II was used to sort memory CD4+ T cells, defined as single viable CD3+CD4+CD8-CD45RO+ cells. To determine CMV serostatus, a Roche Elecsys assay was used that detects serum IgG against CMV pp150, pp28, p38 and p52. After thawing, total CD4+ T cells were enriched by positive selection with CD4 magnetic microbeads. The samples came from a different study that was designed specifically to examine the CD4+ T cell memory repertoire. Peripheral blood mononuclear cells were isolated and cryopreserved according to standard operating procedures, and serum was kept at -80 degrees C. The staining relied on CD3-PerCP (BW264/56), CD4-APC (RPA-T4), CD45RO-PE (UCHT1) and CD8-Pacific Orange (3B5) antibodies, and Sytox blue was used to exclude non-viable cells. Genomic DNA was extracted from sorted cells with the Quick-DNA Microprep Kit. Amplification of TCRbeta DNA was done with the immunoSEQ hsTCRbeta kit, following the protocol from the manufacturer. TCRbeta libraries were sequenced on an Illumina MiSeq instrument. The original methods were these. Once out-of-frame sequences had been removed, 2,204,828 distinct TCRbeta sequences were left, which works out to an average of about 66,813 per individual. Each individual was scored according to the count of about 150 previously reported CMV-associated TCRbeta sequences and the total productive distinct TCRbeta count. A beta-binomial model was reimplemented in Python, and random forests from scikit-learn, run with default parameters, were trained on data from the US cohort. Classifier performance on the Belgian cohort was summarized as median AUC with percentile confidence intervals over 10,000 bootstrap iterations. Drawn from immuneACCESS, this table holds only the in-frame rearrangements with V and J called that TCRdb kept. Clones are partly lost; checked studies trace under half to an unresolved V gene and leave the rest unexplained. From that table come the V and J calls and clone size; the DNA was used to work out D and trimming. This sample is represented by 55,000 to 65,000 clones; less than 85% of them were singletons. About 0.5% of the sample lies in the top ten.

For this clone: The antigen this receptor binds is unknown. No base quality values were provided; no much bigger clone lies one nucleotide off.

At the junction V is shortened by 7 bases and J by 1 base, with 16 bases in between. The CDR3 numbers 15 residues from cysteine through phenylalanine. The only DNA kept is the CDR3, 45 bases in frame from the first base. As encoded in the germline V gene (reference sequence), CDR1 is LNHDA while CDR2 is SQIVND. The TCR originated in an adult in good health and CMV-seronegative. Some clones in this sample may be carry-over from other donors' samples. Sequencing was done on a sample of memory CD4+ T cells from blood. The receptor chain draws on TRBV19 and TRBJ2-5, and possibly TRBD2, on 6 matching bases. The base sequence is TGTGCCAGTACCCCAGGGACTTCCCCCCAAGAGACCCAGTACTTC. It is translated as CASTPGTSPQETQYF.